This T cell receptor (beta chain) is from a study of cytomegalovirus exposure and HLA in healthy donors (dated by TCRdb to 2015 to 2018). Concerning the study at large: According to an earlier analysis of several hundred of the donors, some 170 million T cells yielded 117 million unique TCR beta sequences and around 280 Gb of sequence data. Every repertoire in the discovery cohort had been generated on one and the same sequencing platform. Among around 400 genotyped donors of the cohort, an average of approximately 250,000 unique TCR beta nucleotide sequences were sequenced per donor, roughly 20% of them non-productive. To study patterns of TCR occurrence, a later analysis re-analyzed previously published TCR beta repertoires from hundreds of donors and added high-resolution HLA genotyping. To decide whether each TCR beta V gene segment behaved as functional or pseudogenic, an earlier analysis of 587 of the donors relied on high-throughput TCR beta sequencing. Donor age, sex, ethnicity and CMV serostatus were compiled alongside the repertoire data. A later genetic analysis took genome-wide SNP genotypes for about 55% of the roughly 670 donors and used that subset as a discovery cohort. The T cell repertoires of about 700 subjects were profiled by immunosequencing and related to cytomegalovirus serostatus. HLA typing covered class I and class II loci at four-digit resolution. The aim of the study was to test whether cataloging public T cell receptors could identify signatures of past pathogen exposure. Four to six DR-DQ haplotypes were handled as single units for association and clustering, since linkage in the cohort was strong. Among the roughly 380 genotyped donors, 81% belonged to the genetic ancestry cluster associated with self-reported Caucasian donors. A separate validation cohort of about 110 different subjects was used in addition to the roughly 640-subject first cohort. To predict cytomegalovirus infection status, the study combined high-throughput TCR immunosequencing, statistical association of individual TCRs with disease status, and machine learning. In the later analysis, no new phenotypic data were used to find candidate immune exposures; instead, reliance was placed on TCR beta sequences and their occurrence across donors. Roughly 300 gigabases of sequencing data and 70 million to 95 million unique TCR sequences made up an early release that covered 500 to 650 HLA-typed donors. Typing coverage varied by locus: roughly 620-640 donors for A, B, C, DRB1 and DQB1; about 520 for DQA1; some 610 for DPA1; 400 to 480 for DPB1. Overall study outcomes, separate from this receptor: In vitro tests confirmed that a few of the cytomegalovirus-associated TCR beta chains recognize cytomegalovirus antigens. A total of fewer than 200 TCR beta chains were listed by the study as associated with cytomegalovirus. A later analysis found that HLA-associated TCR beta chains were more clonally expanded and had lower generation probabilities than equally common non-associated chains. Most CMV-associated TCR beta chains appeared to be HLA-restricted in a later analysis, and the HLA associations seemed to be driven largely by CMV exposure. A later analysis associated about 17,000 TCR beta sequences with specific HLA alleles at a false discovery rate of 0.05. A later genetic analysis reported fewer N-insertions in productive TCRs among donors in an Asian-associated ancestry cluster than the roughly 670-donor mean. Only TCR beta chains were sequenced in this cohort, and the absence of alpha or paired-chain data limited detectable features. The classifier was reported to diagnose cytomegalovirus status with high specificity and sensitivity in both the original and validation cohorts. The authors suggested that the approach could potentially be extended to other disease states and immunological phenotypes. Because counts were too low, under 20 rarely observed V segments, including chromosome 9 orphons, were left out of the earlier analysis of over 550 of the donors. Presence/absence analyses assumed roughly uniform sequencing depth across donors, an assumption that may not hold. A group of highly shared sequence variants was considered likely to be a technical artifact of the sequencing pipeline. Most TCR sequences were seen in very few donors, while some public TCRs were found in many individuals. According to a later analysis, TCR association rates differed among HLA loci, with DRB1 alleles showing the most associated TCRs and HLA-C alleles showing the fewest. When HLA alleles, especially DR and DQ, strongly co-occurred, TCR associations were difficult to assign to individual alleles. The only immune exposure information available for the cohort was CMV serostatus. A later genetic analysis associated a missense DCLRE1C variant with V-gene and J-gene trimming of TCR beta chains, and an independent cohort replicated the association. Some IMGT-functional V segments, including TRBV6-2 and TRBV6-3, could not be distinguished by the 87-base-pair reads and were therefore excluded. A further reported finding was that TCR beta sequences accurately predicted the HLA-A and HLA-B alleles for most subjects in the first cohort. Because HLA typing was unavailable for some donors at each locus, only the typed subset was used in association tests. According to a later analysis, parvovirus B19, influenza, CMV and Epstein-Barr virus appeared linked to several top co-occurrence clusters. In an earlier analysis of several hundred of the donors, most TCR beta V segments were observed in productive rearrangements about 87% or about 30% of the time, broadly matching IMGT annotations. Linkage disequilibrium might explain the correlated functional status among segregating V segments, but an unknown experimental factor could not be ruled out.

The cohort was made up of approximately 670 healthy bone marrow donors. All cohort members were sampled while nominally healthy, although unrecorded immune exposures were likely present. The donor tested CMV seropositive, placing the donor among the roughly 300 seropositive members of the cohort. Every donor gave a peripheral blood sample, and the peripheral blood mononuclear cells from that sample were used for TCR beta sequencing. The Qiagen DNeasy Blood Extraction Kit was used to extract genomic DNA from the blood cell samples. The library was generated by the immunoSEQ multiplex PCR assay. For the multiplex PCR, a mixture combining 60 forward primers for TCR Vbeta segments and 13 reverse primers for TCR Jbeta segments was used. A multiplex PCR assay on genomic DNA amplified the CDR3 region of rearranged TCR beta genes. The Illumina HiSeq System was used to sequence the amplified TCR beta libraries as 87-base-pair reads. Regarding the original processing steps: A later analysis counted some 80 million unique TCR beta chains across the 600 to 850 repertoires, and 10 million to 12 million of these chains were shared by at least two donors. To remove PCR and sequencing errors, raw reads were error-corrected and collapsed into unique sequences using a nearest-neighbor algorithm that merged closely related sequences. V, D and J gene segments were assigned by aligning CDR3 sequences to IMGT reference sequences. For a sequence to be retained, a match of at least six nucleotides was required to both a V gene segment and a J gene segment. Rearrangements were called productive when the CDR3 lacked stop codons and stayed in frame with V and J; all others were non-productive. CDR3 was defined according to IMGT convention as the region running from the second conserved V-encoded cysteine to the conserved J-encoded phenylalanine. The earlier analysis of about 640 of the donors excluded any sequence lacking an unambiguous match to a single V gene segment. An earlier analysis of some 610 of the donors called V segments functional above 56.7% productive rearrangements and segregating when the between-donor standard deviation exceeded 5%. A statistical classification framework was built for diagnosing cytomegalovirus status from the catalog of TCR beta chain sequences. In a later analysis, TCR nucleotide sequences were compared against IMGT/GENE-DB human TR gene sequences so that V and J genes could be assigned. A later analysis assigned CDR3 sequences and most-parsimonious VDJ recombination scenarios with the TCRdist pipeline. A later analysis defined each TCR beta chain by its CDR3 amino acid sequence plus V-gene family, and excluded reads lacking a unique V-gene family. To address suspected cross-contamination and a sequencing artifact, a later analysis removed 450 to 700 highly shared, low-generation-probability nucleotide sequences. For each public chain, a later analysis derived a clonal expansion index from normalized ranks of inferred template counts within each repertoire. In a later analysis, generation probabilities were computed with a VDJ recombination model fitted to out-of-frame rearrangements, and the resulting probabilities were checked against IGoR. In a later analysis, TCR-TCR, TCR-HLA and TCR-CMV co-occurrence was scored with hypergeometric tests, and a repertoire-size bias correction was applied to TCR pairs. In a later analysis, false discovery rates were estimated by permuting HLA or CMV assignments 20 times. In a later analysis, co-occurring TCRs were grouped using DBSCAN, and TCRdist sequence similarity was added for clustering within HLA-allele-positive subsets. For co-occurrence clustering, repertoires with fewer than 30,000 or more than 120,000 public chains were excluded, along with several repertoires with anomalous nucleotide sharing. Drawn from immuneACCESS, this table holds only the in-frame rearrangements with V and J called that TCRdb kept. Clones are partly lost; checked studies trace under half to an unresolved V gene and leave the rest unexplained. The D gene and trimming were derived from the DNA, and the V and J assignments and clone size from that table. For this sample the table gives 200,000 to 250,000 clones, of which 77% were detected only once. Clones ranked in the top ten supply less than 3% of the sample.

This clone was counted only a few times. Its antigen remains undetermined. Qualities for individual bases were not recorded, and no much larger clone is one base off. A distance of 19 bases separates the germline ends of V and J, which lose 0 bases and 4 bases respectively. Looking up the germline V gene yields CDR1 SGDLS and CDR2 YYNGEE. The CDR3 contains 18 residues, cysteine and phenylalanine counted. The only DNA kept is the CDR3, 54 bases in frame from the first base. In this chain, TRBV9 is recombined with TRBJ2-2; TRBD1 is a weak D gene call, 6 bases matching. The source of this sequence is a woman in her fifties or sixties in good health and CMV-seropositive. Sequences were obtained from PBMCs. The CDR3 here reads CASSVATRAGVRTGELFF. The DNA reads TGTGCCAGCAGCGTAGCTACCCGGGCAGGGGTCCGCACCGGGGAGCTGTTTTTT.